This TCR beta chain comes out of a study of CD8+ T cells in alopecia areata. RNA extraction was followed by reverse transcription into cDNA, which acted as the sequencing template. Data came from immunoSEQ multiplex PCR; TCRdb stores just in-frame clones and leaves some out. Of fewer than 200,000 clones detected, less than 80% appear once; the ten largest clones hold about an eighth. A word on this clone: Its specificity is not known.

The V end lost 3 bases, the J end lost 1 base, and 6 bases lay between the germline ends. This CDR3 region has 13 residues. Looked up from germline, CDR1 is PRHDT and CDR2 is FYEKMQ (reference sequence). Study-level points and caveats: Especially in alopecia totalis/universalis, lesional scalp showed greater clonality than normal scalp did.

V is TRBV13 and J is TRBJ1-1; D call uncertain. The sequence derives from a human donor with alopecia areata. The source material was CD8+ T cells sorted from blood, sampled at week 0. The CDR3 here is CASSLRSNTEAFF. The CDR3 coding sequence is TGTGCCAGCAGCTTGCGGTCGAACACTGAAGCTTTCTTT.